This T cell receptor beta chain was captured by sequencing in a study of T-cell reconstitution after alpha-beta-depleted transplantation in children. Findings of the study overall: Certain patients had high TCRbeta diversity at day 60, and it came from recipient T cells and thymic progenitors that survived. At the one-year point after transplant, T-cell counts and TCRbeta diversity were found to come mostly from T cells that had been newly produced. By about two months after transplant, alpha-beta T cells reportedly arose from several hundred graft clones that had expanded.

Library preparation (for TCRbeta) was performed with unique molecular identifiers. MiXCR was run by TCRdb on the PCR reads, yielding one entry per CDR3 protein. The sample carries hundreds of thousands of distinct CDR3 sequences, under 25% recorded once. This clonotype was detected a few times. Its antigen is not known. Germline CDR1 is SGHTA and CDR2 is FQGNSA. This CDR3 contains 16 residues. Losses at the gene ends were 2 bases for V and 5 bases for J; bases not matched to a gene: 9. The source material was PBMCs, mostly from graft donor cells, sampled 360 days after TCRalphabeta/CD19-depleted stem cell transplant. The rearrangement uses TRBV7-2 and TRBJ2-5, with 9 bases lining up with TRBD2. The sequence came from a boy younger than two who had a stem cell transplant for acute myeloid leukemia, so the T cells may come from the graft donor. CDR3 sequence (DNA): TGTGCCAGCAGCTTACGCTCGGGACTAGCTGAGGAGACCCAGTACTTC. As protein: CASSLRSGLAEETQYF.